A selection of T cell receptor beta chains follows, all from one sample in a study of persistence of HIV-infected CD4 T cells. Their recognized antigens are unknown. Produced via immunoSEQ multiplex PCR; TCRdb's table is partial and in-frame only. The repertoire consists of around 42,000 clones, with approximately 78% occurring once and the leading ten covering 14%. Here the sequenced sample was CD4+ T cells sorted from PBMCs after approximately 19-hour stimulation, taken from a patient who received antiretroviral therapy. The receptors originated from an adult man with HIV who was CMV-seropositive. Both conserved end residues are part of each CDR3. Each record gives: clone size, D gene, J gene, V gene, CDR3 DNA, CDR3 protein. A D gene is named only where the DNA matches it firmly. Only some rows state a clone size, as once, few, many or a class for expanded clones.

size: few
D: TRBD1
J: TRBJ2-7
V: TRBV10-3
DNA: TGTGCCATCTCCACAAGGGACAGGGGCCTTCGGGAGCAGTACTTC
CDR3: CAISTRDRGLREQYF

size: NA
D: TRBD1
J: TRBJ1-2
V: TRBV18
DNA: TGTGCCAGCACCGGACAGGGGCAAATCGGCTATGGCTACACCTTC
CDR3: CASTGQGQIGYGYTF

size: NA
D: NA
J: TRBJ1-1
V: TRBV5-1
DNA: TGCGCCAGCAGCTCCCAGGGGACTGAAGCTTTCTTT
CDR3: CASSSQGTEAFF

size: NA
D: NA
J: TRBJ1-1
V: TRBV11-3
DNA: TGTGCCAGCAGCTTAATCATGGGGAGTGAAGCTTTCTTT
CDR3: CASSLIMGSEAFF

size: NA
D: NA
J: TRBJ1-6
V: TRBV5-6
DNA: TGTGCCAGCAGCTTGCGGCAGGGACAATCACCCCTCCACTTT
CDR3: CASSLRQGQSPLHF

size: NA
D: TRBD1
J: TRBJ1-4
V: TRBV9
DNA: TGTGCCAGCAGCGCGCGACAGGGAACTAATGAAAAACTGTTTTTT
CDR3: CASSARQGTNEKLFF

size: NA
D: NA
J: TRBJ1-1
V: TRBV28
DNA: TGTGCCAGCAGTTTAGGGGGGAAGACTGAAGCTTTCTTT
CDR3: CASSLGGKTEAFF

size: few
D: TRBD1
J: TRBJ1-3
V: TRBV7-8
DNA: TGTGCCAGCAGCCGGACAGGGACTGGAAACACCATATATTTT
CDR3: CASSRTGTGNTIYF

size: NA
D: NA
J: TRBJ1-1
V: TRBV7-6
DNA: TGTGCCAGCAGCCAACACAGGGTGGGGGTGAACACTGAAGCTTTCTTT
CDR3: CASSQHRVGVNTEAFF

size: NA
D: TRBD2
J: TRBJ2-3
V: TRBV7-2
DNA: TGTGCCAGCAGCTTAGAAGCGGGACTAGCGACAGATACGCAGTATTTT
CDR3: CASSLEAGLATDTQYF

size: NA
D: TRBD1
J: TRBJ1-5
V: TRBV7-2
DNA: TGTGCCAGCAGCATCCCCGGGACAGGGTCGAACCAGCCCCAGCATTTT
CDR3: CASSIPGTGSNQPQHF

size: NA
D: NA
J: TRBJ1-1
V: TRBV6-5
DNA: TGTGCCAGCCAGAGGGACACTGAAGCTTTCTTT
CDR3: CASQRDTEAFF

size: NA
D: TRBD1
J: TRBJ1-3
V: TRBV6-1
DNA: TGTGCCAGCAGTGAAGGCAGGGGGCAAGGAAACACCATATATTTT
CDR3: CASSEGRGQGNTIYF

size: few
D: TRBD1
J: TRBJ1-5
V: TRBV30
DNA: TGTGCCTTTGACAGGGAAAGGAATCAGCCCCAGCATTTT
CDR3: CAFDRERNQPQHF

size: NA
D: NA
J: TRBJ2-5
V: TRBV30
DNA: TGTGCCGGAGTAACTGGGCGGGAAGGAGAGACCCAGTACTTC
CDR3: CAGVTGREGETQYF

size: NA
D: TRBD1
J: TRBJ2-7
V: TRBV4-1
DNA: TGCGCCAGCAGCCTGGGACAGGGGATAGGGGACGAGCAGTACTTC
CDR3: CASSLGQGIGDEQYF

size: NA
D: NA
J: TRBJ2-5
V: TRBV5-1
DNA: TGCGCCAGCAGCTTATCACCCGAGACCCAGTACTTC
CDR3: CASSLSPETQYF

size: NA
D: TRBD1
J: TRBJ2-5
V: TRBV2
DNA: TGTGCCAGCAGTAGTCCAGGGACAGGGGGCACGGAGACCCAGTACTTC
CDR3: CASSSPGTGGTETQYF

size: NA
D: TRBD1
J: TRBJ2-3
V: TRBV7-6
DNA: TGTGCCAGCAGCGCCCGGACGGACAGGTCTAGCACAGATACGCAGTATTTT
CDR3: CASSARTDRSSTDTQYF

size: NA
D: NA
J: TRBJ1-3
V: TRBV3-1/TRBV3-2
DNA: TGTGCCAGCAGCGAGACTAGAGATGTGAACACCATATATTTT
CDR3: CASSETRDVNTIYF

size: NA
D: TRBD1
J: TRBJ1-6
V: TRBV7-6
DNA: TGTGCCAGCAGAAGCGGGACAGGGGGCGCGACACCCCTCCACTTT
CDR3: CASRSGTGGATPLHF

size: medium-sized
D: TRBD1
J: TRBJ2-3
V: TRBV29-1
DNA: TGCAGCGTTGAAGCGCAGGGGGCTAATACGCAGTATTTT
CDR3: CSVEAQGANTQYF